Following are 23 T cell receptor beta chains from one sample sequenced in a study of glioma-infiltrating T cells. TCR alpha and beta CDR3 regions were amplified from RNA using iRepertoire nested multiplex PCR. TCRdb re-analysed the multiplex PCR reads in MiXCR, keeping a single row per CDR3 protein. The sample lists under 200,000 distinct CDR3 sequences; over 30% were seen once. The sequenced sample consisted of glioma tissue, nonneoplastic brain tissue, or PBMCs (not recorded which). The receptor source for this set is a human donor with low-grade glioma or glioblastoma, undergoing nonglioma brain surgery, or in good health (not recorded which).

On this clonotype: With a much larger clone just one base away, this may be a read error. This chain connects TRBV7-9 to TRBJ2-5; D is perhaps TRBD2 (6 bases). The V gene's germline CDR1 is SEHNR and CDR2 FQNEAQ (reference sequence). Trimming pared 6 bases from V and 10 bases from J, leaving 12 bases between. The CDR3 covers 11 residues. CDR3 sequence (DNA): TGTGCCAGCAGGGCCCTGGGGGGCCAGTACTTC. This sequence encodes CASRALGGQYF.

V is TRBV2 and J is TRBJ2-5, with unresolved D. The V gene's germline CDR1 is SNHLY and CDR2 FYNNEI. V shed 7 bases and J shed 2 bases, with 8 bases lying between them. This CDR3 is 12 amino acids long. The CDR3 sequence: CASNRIQETQYF. As DNA, the CDR3 is TGTGCCAGCAATAGGATACAAGAGACCCAGTACTTC.

This clonotype was recorded many times. The V call is TRBV6-1, the J call TRBJ2-1, with TRBD2 identical over 11 bases. Germline loops: CDR1 MNHNS, CDR2 SASEGT. Losses at the gene ends were 3 bases for V and 5 bases for J; bases not matched to a gene: 3. CDR3 length equals 15 residues. The CDR3 coding sequence is TGTGCCAGCAGTGACGGGACTAGCGGACACAATGAGCAGTTCTTC. Translating gives CASSDGTSGHNEQFF.

This chain connects TRBV12-3 or TRBV12-4 to TRBJ2-1, with 9 bases aligning to TRBD2. The CDR3 has 18 residues. Trimming at V came to 6 bases and at J to 4 bases, leaving 16 bases not matched to a gene. The CDR3: CASSLFRMTSGGYNEQFF. The CDR3 DNA reads as TGTGCCAGCAGCCTCTTCAGAATGACTAGCGGAGGTTACAATGAGCAGTTCTTC.

The count of this clonotype is one. The CDR3 reads CASKALRAKGPFF. In nucleotides, the CDR3 is TGTGCCAGTAAGGCCCTCCGGGCGAAGGGCCCGTTTTTT. The V and J genes are TRBV7-9 and TRBJ1-4, with D unclear. Germline values: CDR1 SEHNR, CDR2 FQNEAQ (reference sequence). Trimming took off 9 bases at V and 16 bases at J, with 24 bases between the two ends. There are 13 residues in the CDR3.

Ten or more counts support this clonotype. The CDR3 protein is CASSLRTLSPSEQYF. CDR3 in DNA: TGTGCCAGCAGCCTAAGGACATTGTCCCCTTCCGAGCAGTACTTC. V is TRBV7-2 and J is TRBJ2-7; D may be TRBD1 (5 bases). Between the trimmed V and J ends, which lost 5 bases and 6 bases, there was a span of 20 bases. CDR3 length equals 15 residues. Germline V gives CDR1 SGHTA, CDR2 FQGNSA.

Many counts were recorded for this clonotype. DNA for the CDR3: TGCGCCAGCAGCCAAGAAGGCGGGATTAGCACAGATACGCAGTATTTT. Amino acid sequence: CASSQEGGISTDTQYF. The chain carries TRBV4-1 and TRBJ2-3, with a possible D match to TRBD2 (6 bases). V lost 0 bases and J 0 bases, leaving 10 bases between the germline ends. CDR1 is MGHRA and CDR2 is YSYEKL in the germline V gene. This CDR3 contains 16 residues.

A word on this clonotype: This sequence may be a read error, since a much larger clone differs from it by one base. The chain joins TRBV7-8 to TRBJ2-3; D call uncertain. V lost 3 bases and J lost 0, with 13 bases in between. Germline assignment: CDR1 SGHVS and CDR2 FQNEAQ. This CDR3 spans 16 amino acids. CDR3 nucleotide sequence: TGTGCCAGCAGCTTCACGCGAAACGTTAGCACAGATACGCAGTATTTT. This sequence encodes CASSFTRNVSTDTQYF.

This rearrangement joins TRBV7-9 to TRBJ2-7; 7 bases are a match to TRBD2. The CDR3 extends over 14 amino acids. Germline V gene lookup returns CDR1 SEHNR and CDR2 FQNEAQ (reference sequence). Germline trimming cut 7 bases from V and 5 bases from J; bases unmatched to any gene: 11. The CDR3 nucleotides read TGTGCCAGCACTCTGGGGGGGGGTGGCCACGAGCAGTACTTC. Protein product: CASTLGGGGHEQYF.

This clonotype occurred a few times. The gene calls are TRBV18 and TRBJ1-2; 7 bases line up with TRBD1. The CDR3 is made up of 16 amino acids. J lost 2 bases, V lost 6 bases, and 12 bases had no gene match. Germline V gene sequence: CDR1 KGHSH, CDR2 LQKENI. Here the CDR3 DNA reads TGTGCCAGCTCGACCACGACAGGGCCGGGAAACTATGGCTACACCTTC. Its protein is CASSTTTGPGNYGYTF.

In its sample, this clonotype was seen a few times. This sequence joins TRBV7-2 and TRBJ2-7; 10 bases agree with TRBD2. CDR3 length: 16 amino acids. Germline assignment: CDR1 SGHTA and CDR2 FQGNSA. V lost 1 base, J lost 3 bases, and 6 bases stayed unmatched. The CDR3 DNA reads as TGTGCCAGCAGCTTAGTCCCTAGCGGGGGCCTCTACGAGCAGTACTTC. Translated, it gives CASSLVPSGGLYEQYF.

This clonotype was counted many times. The genes are TRBV2 and TRBJ1-5; D uncertain. Germline V CDR1 and CDR2: SNHLY, FYNNEI. Trimming cost V 5 bases and J 0 bases, with 5 bases left between them. CDR3 length: 13 residues. The CDR3 spells CASSSYSNQPQHF. In DNA, the CDR3 is TGTGCCAGCAGTTCATATAGCAATCAGCCCCAGCATTTT.

Details on this clonotype: A much larger clone is a single base away; this may be a read error. The chain joins TRBV3-1 to TRBJ2-2; no reliable D call. Trimming took off 6 bases at V and 4 bases at J, with 9 bases between the two ends. CDR3 length equals 13 residues. Germline assignment: CDR1 LGHDT and CDR2 YNNKEL (reference sequence). CDR3: CASRQLSTGELFF. The CDR3 DNA sequence: TGTGCCAGCAGACAATTAAGCACCGGGGAGCTGTTTTTT.

This sequence joins TRBV5-4 and TRBJ2-7, with 9 bases identical to TRBD2. Unmatched junction bases numbered 8, after V lost 3 bases and J lost 4 bases. Germline V CDR1 and CDR2: SGHNT, YYREEE (reference sequence). CDR3 size: 15 residues. As DNA, the CDR3 is TGTGCCAGCAGCTCTTTGCGGGAGGGCCTTTACGAGCAGTACTTC. Translation gives CASSSLREGLYEQYF.

This clonotype showed up many times. The gene calls are TRBV20-1 and TRBJ2-2; 8 bases map to TRBD2. V shed 5 bases and J 3 bases; nucleotides not matched to a gene: 14. CDR3 size: 17 residues. CDR1 and CDR2 (germline): DFQATT, SNEGSKA (reference sequence). For the CDR3, the DNA is TGCAGTGCTCCCGGCCCACTAGCGGAGGGGTACACCGGGGAGCTGTTTTTT. It yields the protein CSAPGPLAEGYTGELFF.

This clonotype turned up a few times. The rearrangement uses TRBV19 and TRBJ2-3; D remains ambiguous. Between the trimmed V and J ends, which lost 7 bases and 4 bases, there was a span of 15 bases. This CDR3 is built from 14 residues. Germline CDR1 reads LNHDA; CDR2 reads SQIVND (reference sequence). CDR3 coding DNA: TGTGCCAGTACGGACCGAGGACGGGCAGATACGCAGTATTTT. Translated: CASTDRGRADTQYF.

About this clonotype: Just one base apart from a much larger clone, this may be a read error. The genes are TRBV7-2 and TRBJ2-7, with TRBD1 matching over 11 bases. V lost 4 bases to trimming and J lost 3 bases; unmatched junction nucleotides: 5. Germline CDR1 reads SGHTA; CDR2 reads FQGNSA. The CDR3 has 15 amino acids. The CDR3: CASSSRTGGHYEQYF. CDR3 nucleotide sequence: TGTGCCAGCAGCTCCCGGACAGGGGGCCACTACGAGCAGTACTTC.

There are many counts of this clonotype. This chain connects TRBV11-3 to TRBJ2-7; 7 bases agree with TRBD1. CDR3 length: 14 amino acids. The V and J ends lost 0 bases and 3 bases, in that order; junction bases with no gene match: 2. CDR1 and CDR2 (germline): SGHNT, YENEEA. Written as DNA, the CDR3 is TGTGCCAGCAGCTTAGAACAGGGGATCTACGAGCAGTACTTC. It codes for CASSLEQGIYEQYF.

At least ten counts were recorded for this clonotype. This chain joins TRBV20-1 and TRBJ2-7, with 9 bases identical to TRBD1. The CDR3 sequence is 15 residues long. In germline, CDR1 is DFQATT, CDR2 SNEGSKA (reference sequence). Trimming at V came to 1 base and at J to 0 bases, leaving 4 bases not matched to a gene. This CDR3 is CSARVGTGYSYEQYF. CDR3 nucleotides: TGCAGTGCTAGAGTGGGGACAGGGTACTCCTACGAGCAGTACTTC.

The gene calls are TRBV12-3 or TRBV12-4 and TRBJ2-7; tentative D call: TRBD1 (6 bases). The CDR3 has 14 residues. The V end lost 3 bases, the J end lost 0 bases, and 9 bases lay between the germline ends. Written as DNA, the CDR3 is TGTGCCAGCAGTTTCAGGGACATCTCCTACGAGCAGTACTTC. Translating it yields CASSFRDISYEQYF.

This sequence joins TRBV19 and TRBJ2-7; 9 nucleotides line up with TRBD2. Trimming cost V 8 bases and J 6 bases; bases outside gene matches: 11. From germline, CDR1 is LNHDA and CDR2 SQIVND (reference sequence). The CDR3 loop spans 14 amino acids. The CDR3: CASSTPGLAFEQYF. The CDR3 coding sequence is TGTGCCAGTTCAACACCGGGACTAGCTTTCGAGCAGTACTTC.

Concerning this clonotype: Because it lacks the conserved phenylalanine or tryptophan at the end, this CDR3 is likely a read error. The chain uses TRBV27 and TRBJ2-5, with D maybe TRBD2 (6 bases). CDR1 MNHEY and CDR2 SMNVEV come from the germline V gene (reference sequence). The CDR3 has 15 residues. The CDR3 here is CASSFRGLDQENQYL. The CDR3 bases are TGTGCCAGCAGTTTTAGGGGACTGGACCAAGAGAACCAGTACCTC.

This clonotype was detected ten times or more. The gene calls are TRBV6-2 or TRBV6-3 and TRBJ2-6; 7 nucleotides line up with TRBD1. The V gene end was trimmed by 2 bases and the J gene end by 0 bases; junction bases not matched to a gene: 7. CDR3 length: 18 residues. Germline lookup yields CDR1 MNHEY and CDR2 SVGEGT. The CDR3 reads CASSYADRSYSGANVLTF. The DNA of the CDR3 is TGTGCCAGCAGTTACGCGGACAGGTCCTACTCTGGGGCCAACGTCCTGACTTTC.